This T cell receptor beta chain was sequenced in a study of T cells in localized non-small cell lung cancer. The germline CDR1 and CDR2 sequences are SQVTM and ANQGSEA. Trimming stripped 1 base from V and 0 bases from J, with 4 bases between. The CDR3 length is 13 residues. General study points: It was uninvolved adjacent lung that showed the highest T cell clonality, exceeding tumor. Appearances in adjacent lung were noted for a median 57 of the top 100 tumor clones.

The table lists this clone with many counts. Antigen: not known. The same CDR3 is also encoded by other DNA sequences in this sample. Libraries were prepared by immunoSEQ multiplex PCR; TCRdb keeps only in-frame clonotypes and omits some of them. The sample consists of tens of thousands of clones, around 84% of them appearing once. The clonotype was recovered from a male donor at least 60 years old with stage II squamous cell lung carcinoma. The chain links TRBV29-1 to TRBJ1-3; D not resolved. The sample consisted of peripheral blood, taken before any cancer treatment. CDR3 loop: CSVEGNSGNTIYF. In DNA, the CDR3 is TGCAGCGTTGAAGGTAACTCTGGAAACACCATATATTTT.